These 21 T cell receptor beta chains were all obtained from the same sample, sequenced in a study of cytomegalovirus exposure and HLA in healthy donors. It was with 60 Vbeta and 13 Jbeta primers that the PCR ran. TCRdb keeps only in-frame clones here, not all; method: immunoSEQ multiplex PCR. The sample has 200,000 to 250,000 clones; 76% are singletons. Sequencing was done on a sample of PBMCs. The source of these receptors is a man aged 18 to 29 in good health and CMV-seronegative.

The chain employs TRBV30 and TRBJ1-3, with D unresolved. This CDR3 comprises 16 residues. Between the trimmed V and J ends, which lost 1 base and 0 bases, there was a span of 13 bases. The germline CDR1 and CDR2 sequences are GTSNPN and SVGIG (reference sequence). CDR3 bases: TGTGCCTGGAGTGGAGCAGGCTCGAGCTCTGGAAACACCATATATTTT. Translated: CAWSGAGSSSGNTIYF.

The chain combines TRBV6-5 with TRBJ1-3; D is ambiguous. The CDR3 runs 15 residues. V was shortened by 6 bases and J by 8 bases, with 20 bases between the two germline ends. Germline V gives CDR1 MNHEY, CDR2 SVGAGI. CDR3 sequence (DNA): TGTGCCAGCAGATATTCCCGGGTCAGAGGAGACACCATATATTTT. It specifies CASRYSRVRGDTIYF.

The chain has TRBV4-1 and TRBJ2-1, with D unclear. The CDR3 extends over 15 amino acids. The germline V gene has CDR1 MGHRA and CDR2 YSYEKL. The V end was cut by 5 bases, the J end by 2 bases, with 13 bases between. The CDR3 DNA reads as TGCGCCAGCAGCGAAATCACGTCGGCCTACAATGAGCAGTTCTTC. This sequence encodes CASSEITSAYNEQFF.

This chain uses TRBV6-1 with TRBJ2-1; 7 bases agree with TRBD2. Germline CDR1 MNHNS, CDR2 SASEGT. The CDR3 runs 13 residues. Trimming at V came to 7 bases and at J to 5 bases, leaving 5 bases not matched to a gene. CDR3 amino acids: CASTGLGHNEQFF. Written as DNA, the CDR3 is TGTGCCAGCACTGGACTAGGACACAATGAGCAGTTCTTC.

The CDR3 nucleotides read TGTGCCAGCAGTTTACCGGGGGATAAGCAGTTCTTC. Residues: CASSLPGDKQFF. The chain has TRBV28 and TRBJ2-1; weak D call: TRBD2 (6 bases). CDR1 and CDR2 (germline): MDHEN, SYDVKM. The CDR3 covers 12 residues. V shed 2 bases and J shed 11 bases, with 10 bases lying between them. Filled out from reference TRBV28 and TRBJ2-1, the complete variable domain reads DVKVTQSSRYLVKRTGEKVFLECVQDMDHENMFWYRQDPGLGLRLIYFSYDVKMKEKGDIPEGYSVSREKKERFSLILESASTNQTSMYLCASSLPGDKQFFGPGTRLTVL.

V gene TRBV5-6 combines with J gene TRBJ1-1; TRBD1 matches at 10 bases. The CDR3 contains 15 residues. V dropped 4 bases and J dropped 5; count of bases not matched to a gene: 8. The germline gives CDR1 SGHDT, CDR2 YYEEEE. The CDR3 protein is CASSRRTGGSTEAFF. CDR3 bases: TGTGCCAGCAGCCGACGGACAGGGGGTAGTACTGAAGCTTTCTTT.

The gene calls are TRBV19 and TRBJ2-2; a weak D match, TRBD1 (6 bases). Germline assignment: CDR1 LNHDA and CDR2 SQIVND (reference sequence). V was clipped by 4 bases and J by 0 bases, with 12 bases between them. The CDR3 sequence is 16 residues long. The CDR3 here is CASSNNRVANTGELFF. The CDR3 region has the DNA TGTGCCAGTAGTAACAACAGGGTCGCGAACACCGGGGAGCTGTTTTTT.

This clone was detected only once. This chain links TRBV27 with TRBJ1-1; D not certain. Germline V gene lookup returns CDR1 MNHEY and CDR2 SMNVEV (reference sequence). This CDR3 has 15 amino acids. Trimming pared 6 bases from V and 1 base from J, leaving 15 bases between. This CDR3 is CASRVRVGGNTEAFF. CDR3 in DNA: TGTGCCAGCAGGGTTCGGGTCGGTGGGAACACTGAAGCTTTCTTT.

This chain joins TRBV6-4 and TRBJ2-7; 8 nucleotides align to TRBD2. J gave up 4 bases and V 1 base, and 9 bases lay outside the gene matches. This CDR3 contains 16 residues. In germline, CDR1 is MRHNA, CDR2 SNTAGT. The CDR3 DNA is TGTGCCAGCAGTGACTGGGGGACTAGGAGAAGATACGAGCAGTACTTC. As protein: CASSDWGTRRRYEQYF.

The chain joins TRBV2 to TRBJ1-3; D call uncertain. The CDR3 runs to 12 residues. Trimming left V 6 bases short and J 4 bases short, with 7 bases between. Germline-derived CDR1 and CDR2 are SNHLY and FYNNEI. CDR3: CASRRAGNTIYF. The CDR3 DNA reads TGTGCCAGCAGGCGGGCCGGAAACACCATATATTTT.

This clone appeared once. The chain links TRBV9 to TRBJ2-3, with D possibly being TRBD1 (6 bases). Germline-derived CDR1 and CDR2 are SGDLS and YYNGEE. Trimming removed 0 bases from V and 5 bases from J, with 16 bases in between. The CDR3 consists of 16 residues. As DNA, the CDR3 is TGTGCCAGCAGCGTAGGACTCCGACTCAGGGGAGATACGCAGTATTTT. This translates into CASSVGLRLRGDTQYF.

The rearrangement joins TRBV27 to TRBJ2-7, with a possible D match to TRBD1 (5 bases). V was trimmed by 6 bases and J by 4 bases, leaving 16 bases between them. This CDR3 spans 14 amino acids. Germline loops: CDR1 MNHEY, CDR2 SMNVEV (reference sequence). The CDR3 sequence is CASRREKGQYEQYF. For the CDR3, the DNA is TGTGCCAGCAGAAGGGAAAAGGGGCAGTACGAGCAGTACTTC.

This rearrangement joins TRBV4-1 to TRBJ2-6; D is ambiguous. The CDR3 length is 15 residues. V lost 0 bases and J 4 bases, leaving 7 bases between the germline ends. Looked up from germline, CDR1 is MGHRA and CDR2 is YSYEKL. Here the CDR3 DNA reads TGCGCCAGCAGCCAAGACCAGTCCGGGGCCAACGTCCTGACTTTC. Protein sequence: CASSQDQSGANVLTF.

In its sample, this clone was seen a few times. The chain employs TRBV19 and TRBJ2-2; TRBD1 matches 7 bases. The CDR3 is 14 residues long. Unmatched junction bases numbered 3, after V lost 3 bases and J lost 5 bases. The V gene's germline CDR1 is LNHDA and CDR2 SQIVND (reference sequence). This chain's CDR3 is CASSIQGVTGELFF. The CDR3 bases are TGTGCCAGTAGTATCCAGGGGGTTACCGGGGAGCTGTTTTTT.

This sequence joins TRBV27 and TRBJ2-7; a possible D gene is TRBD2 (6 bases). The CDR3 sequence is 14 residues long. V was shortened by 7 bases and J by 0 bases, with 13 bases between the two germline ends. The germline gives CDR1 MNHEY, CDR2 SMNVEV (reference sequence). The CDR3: CASTSGGSSYEQYF. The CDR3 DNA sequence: TGTGCCAGCACCTCCGGGGGAAGCTCCTACGAGCAGTACTTC.

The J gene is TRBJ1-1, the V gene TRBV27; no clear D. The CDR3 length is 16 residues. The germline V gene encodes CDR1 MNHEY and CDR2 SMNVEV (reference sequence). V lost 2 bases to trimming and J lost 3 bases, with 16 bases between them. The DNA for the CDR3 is TGTGCCAGCAGTTTAAATACTATCCGGGGTTACACTGAAGCTTTCTTT. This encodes CASSLNTIRGYTEAFF.

CDR3 DNA: TGTGCCAGTAGTATGGGCAGAGAATATAATTCACCCCTCCACTTT. This sequence encodes CASSMGREYNSPLHF. The rearrangement uses TRBV19 and TRBJ1-6; D not resolved. The V end lost 3 bases, the J end lost 4 bases, and 10 bases lay between the germline ends. Germline V gene lookup returns CDR1 LNHDA and CDR2 SQIVND (reference sequence). This CDR3 is built from 15 residues.

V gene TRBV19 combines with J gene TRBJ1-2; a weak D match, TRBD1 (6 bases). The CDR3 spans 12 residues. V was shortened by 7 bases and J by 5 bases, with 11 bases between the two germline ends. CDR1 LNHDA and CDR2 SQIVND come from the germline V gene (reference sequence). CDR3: CASTLTGYGYTF. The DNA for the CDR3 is TGTGCCAGTACGTTGACAGGTTATGGCTACACCTTC. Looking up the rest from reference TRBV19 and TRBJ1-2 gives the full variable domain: DGGITQSPKYLFRKEGQNVTLSCEQNLNHDAMYWYRQDPGQGLRLIYYSQIVNDFQKGDIAEGYSVSREKKESFPLTVTSAQKNPTAFYLCASTLTGYGYTFGSGTRLTVV.

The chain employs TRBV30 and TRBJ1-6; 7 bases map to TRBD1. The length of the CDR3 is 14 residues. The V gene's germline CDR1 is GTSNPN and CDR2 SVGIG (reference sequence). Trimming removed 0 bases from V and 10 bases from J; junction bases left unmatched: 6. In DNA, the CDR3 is TGTGCCTGGAGTGTAGGGACAGTGGAGTCACCCCTCCACTTT. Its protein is CAWSVGTVESPLHF.

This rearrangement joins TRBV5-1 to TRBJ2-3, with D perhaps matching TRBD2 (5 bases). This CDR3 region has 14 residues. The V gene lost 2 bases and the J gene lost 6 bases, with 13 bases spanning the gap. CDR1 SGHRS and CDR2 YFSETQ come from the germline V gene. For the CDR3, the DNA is TGCGCCAGCAGCTTAGCGGAACCGTCGGATACGCAGTATTTT. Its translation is CASSLAEPSDTQYF. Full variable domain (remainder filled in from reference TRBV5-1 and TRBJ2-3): KAGVTQTPRYLIKTRGQQVTLSCSPISGHRSVSWYQQTPGQGLQFLFEYFSETQRNKGNFPGRFSGRQFSNSRSEMNVSTLELGDSALYLCASSLAEPSDTQYFGPGTRLTVL.

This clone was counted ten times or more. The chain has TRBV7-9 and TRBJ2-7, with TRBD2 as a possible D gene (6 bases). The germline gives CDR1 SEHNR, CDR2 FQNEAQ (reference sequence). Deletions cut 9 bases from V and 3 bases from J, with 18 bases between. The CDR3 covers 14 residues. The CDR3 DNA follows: TGTGCCAGTATGGCCCCGGGGGAGAACTACGAGCAGTACTTC. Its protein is CASMAPGENYEQYF.